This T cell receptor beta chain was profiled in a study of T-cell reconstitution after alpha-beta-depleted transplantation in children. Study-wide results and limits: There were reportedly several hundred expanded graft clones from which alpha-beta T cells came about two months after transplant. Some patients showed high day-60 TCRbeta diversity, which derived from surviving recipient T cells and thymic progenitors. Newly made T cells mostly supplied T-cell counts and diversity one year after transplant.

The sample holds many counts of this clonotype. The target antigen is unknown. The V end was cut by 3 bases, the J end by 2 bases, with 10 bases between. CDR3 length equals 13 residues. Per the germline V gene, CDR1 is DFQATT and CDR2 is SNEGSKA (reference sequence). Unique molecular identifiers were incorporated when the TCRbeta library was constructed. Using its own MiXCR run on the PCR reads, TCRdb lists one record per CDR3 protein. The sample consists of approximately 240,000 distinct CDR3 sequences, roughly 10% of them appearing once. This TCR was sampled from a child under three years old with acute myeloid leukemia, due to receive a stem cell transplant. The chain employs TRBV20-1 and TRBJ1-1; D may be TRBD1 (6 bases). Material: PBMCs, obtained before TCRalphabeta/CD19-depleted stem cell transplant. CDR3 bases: TGCAGTGCTAGCAAACAGGGCAACACTGAAGCTTTCTTT. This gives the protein CSASKQGNTEAFF.